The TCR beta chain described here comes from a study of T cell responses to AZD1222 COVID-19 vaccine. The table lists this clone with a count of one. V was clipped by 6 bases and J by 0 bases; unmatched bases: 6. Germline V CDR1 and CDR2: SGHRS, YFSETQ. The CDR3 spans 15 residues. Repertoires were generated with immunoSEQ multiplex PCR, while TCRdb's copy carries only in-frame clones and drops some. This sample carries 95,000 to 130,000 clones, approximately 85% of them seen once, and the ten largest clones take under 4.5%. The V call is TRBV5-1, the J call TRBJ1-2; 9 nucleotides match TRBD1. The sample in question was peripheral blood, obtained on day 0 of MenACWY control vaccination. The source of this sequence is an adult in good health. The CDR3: CASTPDRGSNYGYTF. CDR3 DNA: TGCGCCAGCACCCCAGACAGGGGGTCTAACTATGGCTACACCTTC.